These 5 T cell receptor beta chains came from one sample sequenced in a study of technical replicates of blood from a handful of donors (TCRdb year 2017). The protocol used for the library was the immunoSEQ multiplex PCR assay. In TCRdb, the immuneACCESS table is reduced to in-frame sequences with V and J assigned. These tables do not hold every clone; where another copy was compared, an unresolved V gene accounts for under half, and the others remain unexplained. For this sample there are roughly 79,000 clones; more than 85% appear just once. 0.41% of the sample comes from the top ten. The sequenced sample was T cells isolated from PBMCs. The receptors originated from a human donor in good health.

V usage is TRBV10-1 and J usage is TRBJ2-2; TRBD1 matches 8 bases. The CDR3 has 15 residues. The trim removed 5 bases at V and 3 bases at J, leaving 5 bases unmatched. Germline loops: CDR1 WNHNN, CDR2 SYGVQD (reference sequence). CDR3 sequence reads: CASSSGGLDTGELFF. The CDR3 DNA sequence: TGCGCCAGCAGTTCAGGGGGCCTGGACACCGGGGAGCTGTTTTTT.

The chain uses TRBV4-1 and TRBJ2-2; D call uncertain. The germline V gene has CDR1 MGHRA and CDR2 YSYEKL. Trimming took off 1 base at V and 6 bases at J, with 6 bases between the two ends. This CDR3 has 13 residues. CDR3 loop: CASSQVSPGELFF. The CDR3 DNA is TGCGCCAGCAGCCAAGTCTCTCCCGGGGAGCTGTTTTTT.

The chain recombines TRBV5-6 with TRBJ2-7; 7 bases map to TRBD2. CDR3 size: 14 residues. CDR1 is SGHDT, CDR2 YYEEEE, per germline. Unmatched junction bases numbered 7, after V lost 4 bases and J lost 3 bases. In DNA form, the CDR3 reads TGTGCCAGCAGCGGGACTAACTTATTCTACGAGCAGTACTTC. It is translated as CASSGTNLFYEQYF.

Only one count was recorded for this clone. This chain uses TRBV19 with TRBJ2-7; 11 bases line up with TRBD1. V shed 4 bases and J 3 bases; nucleotides not matched to a gene: 5. This CDR3 region has 15 residues. In germline, CDR1 is LNHDA, CDR2 SQIVND (reference sequence). CDR3 DNA: TGTGCCAGTAGTACCTCCGGGACAGGGGGCTACGAGCAGTACTTC. Translating it yields CASSTSGTGGYEQYF.

V is TRBV5-1 and J is TRBJ2-1; D is possibly TRBD1 (5 bases). Germline V gene lookup returns CDR1 SGHRS and CDR2 YFSETQ. Trimming stripped 4 bases from V and 7 bases from J, with 9 bases between. The CDR3 has 12 amino acids. The chain's CDR3 is CASSGDSNEQFF. The CDR3, as DNA: TGCGCCAGCAGCGGCGACAGTAATGAGCAGTTCTTC.